These 28 T cell receptor beta chains originate from one sample sequenced in a study of blood T cells in healthy people across ages. A sample-barcoded 5' primer and a J-beta primer mix were used in a second PCR of about 6 to 12 cycles. One entry per CDR3 protein results from TCRdb running MiXCR on the 5' RACE reads. The data hold about 720,000 distinct CDR3 sequences, with 22% observed a single time. The sequencing input was blood. The receptors come from a man between 65 and 79 years old in good health.

This clonotype was observed a handful of times. This chain joins TRBV6-5 and TRBJ1-2; 11 positions agree with TRBD1. This CDR3 is 14 amino acids long. Germline V lookup: CDR1 MNHEY, CDR2 SVGAGI. V lost 2 bases, J lost 6 bases, and 2 bases stayed unmatched. CDR3 sequence: CASSYLGQGDGYTF. CDR3 DNA: TGTGCCAGCAGTTACCTGGGACAGGGGGATGGCTACACCTTC.

In this sample, this clonotype turned up a few times. The J gene is TRBJ2-3, the V gene TRBV7-9; TRBD2 might be the D (5 bases). The CDR3 is 17 amino acids. Germline CDR1 is SEHNR and CDR2 is FQNEAQ (reference sequence). Between the trimmed V and J ends, which lost 3 bases and 4 bases, there was a span of 20 bases. DNA for the CDR3: TGTGCCAGCAGCTTGGGCAAAGCGGCGATGTCTGCAGATACGCAGTATTTT. Its protein is CASSLGKAAMSADTQYF. Combining the CDR3 with reference TRBV7-9 and TRBJ2-3 gives the whole variable domain DTGVSQNPRHKITKRGQNVTFRCDPISEHNRLYWYRQTLGQGPEFLTYFQNEAQLEKSRLLSDRFSAERPKGSFSTLEIQRTEQGDSAMYLCASSLGKAAMSADTQYFGPGTRLTVL.

Many counts were recorded for this clonotype. The chain carries TRBV12-3 or TRBV12-4 and TRBJ2-7, with D unclear. V lost 2 bases, J lost 3 bases, and 11 bases lay in between. CDR3 length: 14 amino acids. The CDR3 region is CASSLWGQHYEQYF. The CDR3 nucleotides are TGTGCCAGCAGTTTATGGGGTCAGCACTACGAGCAGTACTTC.

This clonotype was seen only a few times. Germline and junction disagree at one end, which may indicate a read error. This rearrangement joins TRBV20-1 to TRBJ1-2; no clear D. CDR1 and CDR2 from the germline V gene are DFQATT and SNEGSKA (reference sequence). CDR3 length: 13 amino acids. The CDR3 region is CSATSSEFYGCTF. CDR3 bases: TGCAGTGCTACCTCGTCGGAGTTCTATGGCTGCACCTTC.

The rearrangement joins TRBV7-9 to TRBJ1-1; D is ambiguous. CDR1 SEHNR and CDR2 FQNEAQ come from the germline V gene (reference sequence). V was pared by 2 bases and J by 8 bases, with 6 bases between. The CDR3 length is 11 residues. CDR3 protein: CASSLTREAFF. The DNA of the CDR3 is TGTGCCAGCAGCTTAACGAGGGAAGCTTTCTTT.

This chain uses TRBV20-1 with TRBJ2-5; 7 bases map to TRBD1. The germline CDR1 and CDR2 sequences are DFQATT and SNEGSKA (reference sequence). The CDR3 spans 14 residues. V trimming: 6 bases; J trimming: 4 bases; junction bases outside the gene matches: 11. CDR3 amino acids: CSARQGSAGETQYF. In nucleotides, the CDR3 is TGCAGTGCCCGACAGGGTAGCGCGGGAGAGACCCAGTACTTC.

The rearrangement links TRBV12-3 or TRBV12-4 to TRBJ1-4; the match to TRBD1 covers 9 bases. CDR3 size: 15 residues. The V and J ends lost 6 bases and 2 bases, in that order; junction bases with no gene match: 4. The CDR3 region has the DNA TGTGCCAGCAGACGGACAGGGGACACTAATGAAAAACTGTTTTTT. Residues: CASRRTGDTNEKLFF.

J is TRBJ2-7 and V is TRBV6-2 or TRBV6-3, with D maybe TRBD1 (6 bases). This CDR3 contains 14 residues. Trimming took 2 bases from V and 1 from J, leaving 9 bases between them. The germline V gene has CDR1 MNHEY and CDR2 SVGEGT. The CDR3 nucleotides are TGTGCCAGCAGTTACGTTGGACAGTCCTACGAGCAGTACGTC. Translation: CASSYVGQSYEQYV.

The chain joins TRBV6-5 to TRBJ2-3; D unresolved. The CDR3 runs to 13 residues. Trimming left V 2 bases short and J 2 bases short, with 5 bases between. CDR1 MNHEY and CDR2 SVGAGI come from the germline V gene. The CDR3 coding sequence is TGTGCCAGCAGTTACCGAATCACAGATACGCAGTATTTT. Residues: CASSYRITDTQYF.

V usage is TRBV7-9 and J usage is TRBJ1-2, with 7 bases lining up with TRBD1. Per germline, CDR1 SEHNR and CDR2 FQNEAQ (reference sequence). The ends lost 6 bases at V and 4 bases at J; junction bases unmatched: 8. This CDR3 region has 14 residues. The CDR3 sequence: CASRPGRQGYGYTF. CDR3 DNA: TGTGCCAGCAGACCAGGCAGACAGGGCTATGGCTACACCTTC. The full variable domain, its missing parts supplied by reference TRBV7-9 and TRBJ1-2, is DTGVSQNPRHKITKRGQNVTFRCDPISEHNRLYWYRQTLGQGPEFLTYFQNEAQLEKSRLLSDRFSAERPKGSFSTLEIQRTEQGDSAMYLCASRPGRQGYGYTFGSGTRLTVV.

As regards this clonotype: A single base separates this from a much larger clone, so it may be a read error. The V call is TRBV2, the J call TRBJ1-1; D uncertain. The ends were cut back, 7 bases at V and 1 base at J, with 4 bases in the middle. The CDR3 sequence is 11 residues long. CDR1 and CDR2 (germline): SNHLY, FYNNEI. CDR3 sequence: CASMENTEAFF. The CDR3 DNA is TGTGCCAGCATGGAGAACACTGAAGCTTTCTTT.

The V gene is TRBV6-6, the J gene TRBJ2-1; D might be TRBD2 (5 bases). The J call may be incorrect, as the DNA end agrees better with TRBJ2-5. The germline gives CDR1 MNHNY, CDR2 SVGAGI (reference sequence). This CDR3 contains 14 residues. For the CDR3, the DNA is TGTGCCAGCAGTCTCCGGGGTAGCTCAGAGACCCAGTACTTC. This translates into CASSLRGSSETQYF.

This clonotype was seen a handful of times. The chain has TRBV5-1 and TRBJ2-3, with 9 nucleotides matching TRBD1. V trimming: 5 bases; J trimming: 0 bases; junction bases outside the gene matches: 4. Germline CDR1 and CDR2: SGHRS and YFSETQ. The CDR3 length is 15 residues. CDR3 coding DNA: TGCGCCAGCAGGAACAGGGGGCAGAGCACAGATACGCAGTATTTT. It yields the protein CASRNRGQSTDTQYF.

In its sample, this clonotype was seen a few times. The genes are TRBV2 and TRBJ1-1; 10 bases line up with TRBD1. CDR1 and CDR2 from the germline V gene are SNHLY and FYNNEI. The CDR3 totals 17 residues. Trimming at V came to 6 bases and at J to 3 bases, leaving 13 bases not matched to a gene. The CDR3 here is CASRRQGARLLDTEAFF. The CDR3, as DNA: TGTGCCAGCAGGCGACAGGGGGCTCGTCTATTAGACACTGAAGCTTTCTTT. The full variable domain, rest sourced from reference TRBV2 and TRBJ1-1, is EPEVTQTPSHQVTQMGQEVILRCVPISNHLYFYWYRQILGQKVEFLVSFYNNEISEKSEIFDDQFSVERPDGSNFTLKIRSTKLEDSAMYFCASRRQGARLLDTEAFFGQGTRLTVV.

The gene calls are TRBV15 and TRBJ2-5; D is perhaps TRBD2 (6 bases). The CDR3 contains 14 residues. Between the trimmed V and J ends, which lost 1 base and 3 bases, there was a span of 9 bases. Germline CDR1 and CDR2: LNHNV and YYDKDF (reference sequence). CDR3 protein: CATSRVRTKETQYF. CDR3 bases: TGTGCCACCAGCAGAGTCAGGACTAAAGAGACCCAGTACTTC.

This clonotype was observed at least ten times. The chain joins TRBV7-2 to TRBJ2-5; 10 nucleotides line up with TRBD2. This CDR3 is built from 16 residues. The V and J ends lost 2 bases and 5 bases, in that order; junction bases with no gene match: 8. The germline gives CDR1 SGHTA, CDR2 FQGNSA. The CDR3 DNA reads TGTGCCAGCAGCTTATTCGCACTAGCGGGACTGGAGACCCAGTACTTC. This codes for CASSLFALAGLETQYF.

The chain employs TRBV29-1 and TRBJ1-2, with D perhaps TRBD1 (6 bases). The CDR3 has 16 amino acids. Germline V gene data show CDR1 as SQVTM and CDR2 as ANQGSEA. Trimming pared 0 bases from V and 0 bases from J, leaving 14 bases between. CDR3 DNA sequence: TGCAGCGTTGAAGATCGTAAGGGGGAGACTAACTATGGCTACACCTTC. Its translation: CSVEDRKGETNYGYTF.

This sequence joins TRBV20-1 and TRBJ2-1; D is perhaps TRBD1 or TRBD2 (5 bases each). Germline V gene data show CDR1 as DFQATT and CDR2 as SNEGSKA (reference sequence). Between the trimmed V and J ends, which lost 0 bases and 5 bases, there was a span of 14 bases. This CDR3 spans 15 amino acids. The CDR3 region is CSARDRQGRNNEQFF. CDR3 bases: TGCAGTGCTAGAGATCGGCAGGGACGAAACAATGAGCAGTTCTTC.

The genes are TRBV2 and TRBJ1-2; D is unclear. This CDR3 region has 14 residues. V was clipped by 7 bases and J by 4 bases, with 16 bases between them. CDR1 is SNHLY, CDR2 FYNNEI, per germline. In DNA, the CDR3 is TGTGCCAGCAACGACGGTCCCCTTGGCTATGGCTACACCTTC. This gives the protein CASNDGPLGYGYTF.

The J gene is TRBJ1-5, the V gene TRBV6-5; 7 bases align to TRBD1. With 6 bases clipped from V and 6 bases from J, the junction kept 8 bases outside the gene matches. CDR1 and CDR2 (germline): MNHEY, SVGAGI. CDR3 size: 14 residues. Written as DNA, the CDR3 is TGTGCCAGCAGCCGACAGGGTGGTAGTCAGCCCCAGCATTTT. As protein: CASSRQGGSQPQHF.

The chain links TRBV5-1 to TRBJ2-1; 10 bases align to TRBD1. The CDR3 totals 16 residues. In germline, CDR1 is SGHRS, CDR2 YFSETQ. V gave up 4 bases and J gave up 5 bases; unmatched junction bases: 9. This chain's CDR3 is CASSLNRDRGNNEQFF. DNA of the CDR3: TGCGCCAGCAGCCTCAACCGGGACAGGGGAAACAATGAGCAGTTCTTC.

As concerns this clonotype: This may be a read error: a much more frequent sequence differs by one nucleotide. This chain links TRBV6-5 with TRBJ2-3; D is uncertain. V lost 7 bases and J lost 6, with 8 bases in between. The CDR3 spans 11 residues. CDR1 is MNHEY and CDR2 is SVGAGI in the germline V gene. CDR3 protein: CASTMGDTQYF. CDR3 in DNA: TGTGCCAGCACCATGGGGGATACGCAGTATTTT.

This clonotype was detected only a few times. The V gene is TRBV5-1, the J gene TRBJ1-4; D may be TRBD1 (5 bases). Germline assignment: CDR1 SGHRS and CDR2 YFSETQ. The CDR3 loop spans 13 amino acids. Trimming took off 1 base at V and 6 bases at J, with 7 bases between the two ends. Written as DNA, the CDR3 is TGCGCCAGCAGCTTGAAGACAGATGAAAAACTGTTTTTT. This translates into CASSLKTDEKLFF.

This chain links TRBV18 with TRBJ1-6; tentatively, D is TRBD1 (5 bases). Trimming pared 4 bases from V and 7 bases from J, leaving 17 bases between. Germline V gene lookup returns CDR1 KGHSH and CDR2 LQKENI. The CDR3 has 16 amino acids. CDR3 loop: CASSLPGTGGNSPLHF. CDR3 in DNA: TGTGCCAGCTCACTGCCCGGGACCGGGGGGAATTCACCCCTCCACTTT. The whole variable domain, filled in from reference TRBV18 and TRBJ1-6, reads NAGVMQNPRHLVRRRGQEARLRCSPMKGHSHVYWYRQLPEEGLKFMVYLQKENIIDESGMPKERFSAEFPKEGPSILRIQQVVRGDSAAYFCASSLPGTGGNSPLHFGNGTRLTVT.

The J gene is TRBJ2-7, the V gene TRBV5-1; 7 bases agree with TRBD2. The CDR3 is made up of 14 amino acids. The J segment lost 2 bases and the V segment lost 5 bases, leaving 7 bases of the junction unmatched. Germline CDR1 and CDR2: SGHRS and YFSETQ. CDR3 coding DNA: TGCGCCAGCAGACGGACTAGAGAGGCCTACGAGCAGTACTTC. Its protein is CASRRTREAYEQYF. The whole variable domain, filled in from reference TRBV5-1 and TRBJ2-7, reads KAGVTQTPRYLIKTRGQQVTLSCSPISGHRSVSWYQQTPGQGLQFLFEYFSETQRNKGNFPGRFSGRQFSNSRSEMNVSTLELGDSALYLCASRRTREAYEQYFGPGTRLTVT.

J is TRBJ1-5 and V is TRBV7-2; D remains ambiguous. Trimming stripped 4 bases from V and 5 bases from J, with 18 bases between. Germline lookup yields CDR1 SGHTA and CDR2 FQGNSA. The CDR3 contains 16 residues. The CDR3 here is CASSSGRVLRDQPQHF. The CDR3 nucleotides are TGTGCCAGCAGCTCTGGGAGGGTCCTTCGGGATCAGCCCCAGCATTTT.

The rearrangement joins TRBV15 to TRBJ2-3; TRBD2 is a possible D gene (5 bases). Germline values: CDR1 LNHNV, CDR2 YYDKDF (reference sequence). V lost 1 base and J lost 2, with 13 bases in between. The CDR3 has 16 amino acids. The CDR3 protein is CATSRGRGLDTDTQYF. In DNA form, the CDR3 reads TGTGCCACCAGCAGAGGCAGAGGACTTGACACAGATACGCAGTATTTT.

V usage is TRBV10-2 and J usage is TRBJ1-2; D is undetermined. Germline-derived CDR1 and CDR2 are WSHSY and SAAADI. V shed 3 bases and J shed 6 bases, with 8 bases lying between them. CDR3 length: 12 amino acids. The CDR3 nucleotides are TGCGCCAGCAGTGACCGATACCATGGCTACACCTTC. This codes for CASSDRYHGYTF.